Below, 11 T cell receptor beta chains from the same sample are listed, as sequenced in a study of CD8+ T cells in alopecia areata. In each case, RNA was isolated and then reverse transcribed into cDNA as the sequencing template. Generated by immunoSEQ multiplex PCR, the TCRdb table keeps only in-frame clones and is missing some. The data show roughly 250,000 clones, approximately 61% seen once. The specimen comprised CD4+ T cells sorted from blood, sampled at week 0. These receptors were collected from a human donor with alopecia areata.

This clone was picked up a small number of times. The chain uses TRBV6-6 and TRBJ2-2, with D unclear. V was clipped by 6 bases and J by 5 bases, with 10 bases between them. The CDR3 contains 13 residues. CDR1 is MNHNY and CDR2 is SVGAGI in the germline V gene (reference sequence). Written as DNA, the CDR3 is TGTGCCAGCAGCTCCACACAGACCGGGGAGCTGTTTTTT. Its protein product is CASSSTQTGELFF.

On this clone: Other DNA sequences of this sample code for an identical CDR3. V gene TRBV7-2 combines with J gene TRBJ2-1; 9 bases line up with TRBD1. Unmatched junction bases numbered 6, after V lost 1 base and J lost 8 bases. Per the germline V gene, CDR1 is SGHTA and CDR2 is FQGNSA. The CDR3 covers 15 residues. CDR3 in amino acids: CASSLGGQGFDEQFF. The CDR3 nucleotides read TGTGCCAGCAGCTTAGGCGGACAGGGGTTCGATGAGCAGTTCTTC.

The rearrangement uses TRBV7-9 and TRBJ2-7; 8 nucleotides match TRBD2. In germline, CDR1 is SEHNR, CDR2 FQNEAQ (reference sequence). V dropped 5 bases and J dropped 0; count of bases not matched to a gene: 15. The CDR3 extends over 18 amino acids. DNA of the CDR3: TGTGCCAGCAGCCCCATTACGGGAGGGGTCCCGAGCTCCTACGAGCAGTACTTC. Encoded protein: CASSPITGGVPSSYEQYF. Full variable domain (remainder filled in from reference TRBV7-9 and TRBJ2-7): DTGVSQNPRHKITKRGQNVTFRCDPISEHNRLYWYRQTLGQGPEFLTYFQNEAQLEKSRLLSDRFSAERPKGSFSTLEIQRTEQGDSAMYLCASSPITGGVPSSYEQYFGPGTRLTVT.

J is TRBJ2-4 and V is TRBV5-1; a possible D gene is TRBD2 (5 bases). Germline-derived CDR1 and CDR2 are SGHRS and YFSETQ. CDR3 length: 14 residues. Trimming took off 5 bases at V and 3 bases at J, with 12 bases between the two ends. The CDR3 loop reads CASREEIDKNIQYF. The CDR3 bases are TGCGCCAGCAGGGAGGAGATAGACAAAAACATTCAGTACTTC.

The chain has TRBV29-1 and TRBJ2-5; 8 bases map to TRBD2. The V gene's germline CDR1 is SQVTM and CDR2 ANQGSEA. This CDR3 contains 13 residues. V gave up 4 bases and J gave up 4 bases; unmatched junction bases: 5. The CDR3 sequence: CSVALAGGETQYF. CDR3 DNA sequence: TGCAGCGTTGCTCTAGCGGGTGGAGAGACCCAGTACTTC.

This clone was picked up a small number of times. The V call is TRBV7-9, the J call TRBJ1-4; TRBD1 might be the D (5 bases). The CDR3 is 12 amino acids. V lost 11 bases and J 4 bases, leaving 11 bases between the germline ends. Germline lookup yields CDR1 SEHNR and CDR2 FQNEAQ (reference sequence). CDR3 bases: TGTGCCGGAGGCGGGGGTAATGAAAAACTGTTTTTT. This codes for CAGGGGNEKLFF. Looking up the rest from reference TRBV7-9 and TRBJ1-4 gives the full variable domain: DTGVSQNPRHKITKRGQNVTFRCDPISEHNRLYWYRQTLGQGPEFLTYFQNEAQLEKSRLLSDRFSAERPKGSFSTLEIQRTEQGDSAMYLCAGGGGNEKLFFGSGTQLSVL.

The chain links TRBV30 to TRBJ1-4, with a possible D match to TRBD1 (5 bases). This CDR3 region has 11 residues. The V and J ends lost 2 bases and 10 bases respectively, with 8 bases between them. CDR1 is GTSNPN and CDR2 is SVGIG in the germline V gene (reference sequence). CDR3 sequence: CAWSTGGKLFF. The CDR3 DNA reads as TGTGCCTGGAGTACCGGGGGAAAACTGTTTTTT.

The DNA of the CDR3 is TGTGCCAGCAGCCCTGCGCGCGGGGAGACCCAGTACTTC. It codes for CASSPARGETQYF. The chain employs TRBV5-4 and TRBJ2-5; a possible D gene is TRBD2 (5 bases). Trimming removed 4 bases at V and 5 bases at J, with 12 bases between. This CDR3 region has 13 residues. Germline CDR1 SGHNT, CDR2 YYREEE (reference sequence).

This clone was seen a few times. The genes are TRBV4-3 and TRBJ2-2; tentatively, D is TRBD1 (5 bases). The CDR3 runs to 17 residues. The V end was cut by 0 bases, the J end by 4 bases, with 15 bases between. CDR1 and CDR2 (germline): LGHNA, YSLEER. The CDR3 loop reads CASSQEAAGRGTGELFF. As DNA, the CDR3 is TGCGCCAGCAGCCAAGAGGCGGCTGGTAGGGGCACCGGGGAGCTGTTTTTT.

This CDR3 is CASSYYQGTGELFF. The CDR3 DNA reads TGCGCCAGCAGCTATTACCAGGGTACCGGGGAGCTGTTTTTT. The genes are TRBV5-1 and TRBJ2-2; tentative D call: TRBD1 (5 bases). Trimming left V 3 bases short and J 5 bases short, with 11 bases between. The CDR3 has 14 residues. Per germline, CDR1 SGHRS and CDR2 YFSETQ.

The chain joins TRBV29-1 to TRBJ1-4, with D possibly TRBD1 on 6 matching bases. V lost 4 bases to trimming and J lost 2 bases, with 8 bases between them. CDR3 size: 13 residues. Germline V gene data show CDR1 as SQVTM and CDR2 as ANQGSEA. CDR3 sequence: CSVVGQTNEKLFF. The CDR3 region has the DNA TGCAGCGTTGTTGGACAGACTAATGAAAAACTGTTTTTT.